This TCR beta chain is from a study of T-cell reconstitution after alpha-beta-depleted transplantation in children. This clonotype appeared a few times. Unique molecular identifiers were used in preparing the TCRbeta library. Each CDR3 protein gets one entry after TCRdb re-called the PCR reads with MiXCR. Of roughly 500,000 distinct CDR3 sequences listed, approximately 32% are singletons. CDR3 length: 13 residues. The V gene end was trimmed by 5 bases and the J gene end by 7 bases; junction bases not matched to a gene: 5. The chain has TRBV12-3 or TRBV12-4 and TRBJ2-1; 7 bases are a match to TRBD2. This specimen consisted of PBMCs from the stem cell graft donor, obtained from the stem cell graft. The source of this sequence is a human donor who donated a stem cell graft to a child with aplastic anemia. This chain's CDR3 is CASSVRAGNEQFF. In DNA, the CDR3 is TGTGCCAGCAGTGTGAGAGCGGGGAATGAGCAGTTCTTC.